These 26 T cell receptor beta chains were all obtained from the same sample, sequenced in a study of blood T cell repertoires in COVID-19 (dated by TCRdb to the early 2020s). Library construction relied on the immunoSEQ multiplex PCR assay. Imported from immuneACCESS, the table was reduced by TCRdb to in-frame sequences with V and J called. These copies leave out some clones; in studies compared against another copy, an unresolved V gene accounts for under half, and the cause of the remainder is not known. The sample table records 300,000 or so clones; over 85% of these occur just once. The ten largest clones take up roughly 2.8% of the sample. The sample comprised PBMCs or T cells enriched from blood (not recorded which). The receptor source for this set is a woman in her forties or fifties who had been exposed to COVID-19.

The chain carries TRBV29-1 and TRBJ2-1; D unresolved. There are 11 residues in the CDR3. CDR1 is SQVTM, CDR2 ANQGSEA, per germline. Trimming shortened V by 4 bases and J by 8 bases, and 9 bases separated the two germline ends. The CDR3, as DNA: TGCAGCGTTGCCTACTTCGATGAGCAGTTCTTC. Protein product: CSVAYFDEQFF.

This chain uses TRBV2 with TRBJ2-7; the D gene is possibly TRBD1 (6 bases). V lost 4 bases, J lost 0 bases, and 10 bases lay in between. Germline assignment: CDR1 SNHLY and CDR2 FYNNEI. The CDR3 extends over 14 amino acids. CDR3 DNA: TGTGCCAGCAGTGTTTTGGACAGCTCCTACGAGCAGTACTTC. It encodes CASSVLDSSYEQYF.

The genes are TRBV20-1 and TRBJ1-1; TRBD1 matches at 7 bases. J lost 1 base, V lost 3 bases, and 5 bases had no gene match. CDR3 size: 14 residues. Germline lookup yields CDR1 DFQATT and CDR2 SNEGSKA (reference sequence). The CDR3 DNA reads as TGCAGTGCTAGTAGGGGGCCGCAGAACACTGAAGCTTTCTTT. Its protein is CSASRGPQNTEAFF.

This chain joins TRBV30 and TRBJ2-7, with D perhaps TRBD1 (5 bases). V lost 5 bases, J lost 4 bases, and 15 bases lay in between. This CDR3 has 13 residues. Looked up from germline, CDR1 is GTSNPN and CDR2 is SVGIG (reference sequence). The CDR3: CAWALGHLYEQYF. The CDR3 coding sequence is TGTGCCTGGGCTCTCGGACACTTATACGAGCAGTACTTC.

This chain joins TRBV12-3 or TRBV12-4 and TRBJ1-6, with D unclear. Deletions cut 1 base from V and 8 bases from J, with 6 bases between. CDR3 length equals 13 residues. CDR3 nucleotide sequence: TGTGCCAGCAGTTTAGATACTCATTCACCCCTCCACTTT. Its translation is CASSLDTHSPLHF.

The CDR3 nucleotides are TGTGCCAGCAGGCAGGGACAGGTCAACACTGAAGCTTTCTTT. Residues: CASRQGQVNTEAFF. The rearrangement joins TRBV5-4 to TRBJ1-1; 8 nucleotides match TRBD1. CDR3 length: 14 residues. After removal of 5 bases from V and 2 bases from J, the junction contained 5 bases not matched to a gene. Germline CDR1 and CDR2: SGHNT and YYREEE (reference sequence).

V usage is TRBV2 and J usage is TRBJ2-2; D is uncertain. Germline V lookup: CDR1 SNHLY, CDR2 FYNNEI. V was clipped by 7 bases and J by 4 bases, with 10 bases between them. This CDR3 spans 13 amino acids. CDR3 nucleotides: TGTGCCAGCAATCAGAGGCCCACCGGGGAGCTGTTTTTT. Its protein product is CASNQRPTGELFF.

The gene calls are TRBV5-1 and TRBJ2-7; 7 bases line up with TRBD2. Germline CDR1 SGHRS, CDR2 YFSETQ. The V segment lost 4 bases and the J segment 0 bases; nucleotides outside the gene matches: 4. The CDR3 extends over 14 amino acids. The CDR3 sequence is CASSSQRGSYEQYF. As DNA, the CDR3 is TGCGCCAGCAGCAGCCAGCGGGGCTCCTACGAGCAGTACTTC.

Turning to this clone: The junction departs from the called germline gene at one end, perhaps through a read error. The chain has TRBV7-7 and TRBJ2-5; D is perhaps TRBD2 (6 bases). The CDR3 totals 13 residues. Germline loops: CDR1 SSHAT, CDR2 FNYEAQ (reference sequence). This chain's CDR3 is CASSLGTQETQYF. The DNA for the CDR3 is TGTGCTAGCAGCCTAGGGACTCAAGAGACCCAGTACTTC.

The gene calls are TRBV7-9 and TRBJ1-1; 7 bases map to TRBD1. V was clipped by 1 base and J by 1 base; unmatched bases: 3. The germline gives CDR1 SEHNR, CDR2 FQNEAQ (reference sequence). The CDR3 sequence is 15 residues long. CDR3 coding DNA: TGTGCCAGCAGCTTAGTAGCAGGGGGGAACACTGAAGCTTTCTTT. It encodes CASSLVAGGNTEAFF.

The chain carries TRBV5-5 and TRBJ2-3; TRBD2 might be the D (6 bases). CDR1 is SGHKS, CDR2 YYEKEE, per germline (reference sequence). The CDR3 is 14 residues long. With 5 bases removed from V and 2 bases from J, the gap between germline ends came to 12 bases. The CDR3 region has the DNA TGTGCCAGCAGGCCGGGACTCCTCACAGATACGCAGTATTTT. Protein: CASRPGLLTDTQYF.

The J gene is TRBJ2-7, the V gene TRBV10-3; 12 bases are a match to TRBD2. CDR3 size: 15 residues. CDR1 and CDR2 from the germline V gene are ENHRY and SYGVKD. Trimming removed 6 bases from V and 0 bases from J; junction bases left unmatched: 3. CDR3 DNA: TGTGCCATCAGGCCTAGCGGGGGGGACTCCTACGAGCAGTACTTC. It specifies CAIRPSGGDSYEQYF.

This sequence joins TRBV19 and TRBJ2-2; D uncertain. This CDR3 contains 17 residues. CDR1 and CDR2 (germline): LNHDA, SQIVND (reference sequence). Trimming took 5 bases from V and 1 from J, leaving 17 bases between them. As DNA, the CDR3 is TGTGCCAGTAGTCCCCCGTTGGGCAGGCGGAACACCGGGGAGCTGTTTTTT. This translates into CASSPPLGRRNTGELFF.

The rearrangement joins TRBV7-2 to TRBJ2-2; maybe TRBD1 (7 bases). Germline V gene data show CDR1 as SGHTA and CDR2 as FQGNSA. V was clipped by 5 bases and J by 4 bases, with 17 bases between them. The CDR3 length is 16 residues. This CDR3 is CASSGGGNRGTGELFF. The CDR3, as DNA: TGTGCCAGCAGCGGCGGCGGGAACAGGGGCACCGGGGAGCTGTTTTTT. Combining the CDR3 with reference TRBV7-2 and TRBJ2-2 gives the whole variable domain GAGVSQSPSNKVTEKGKDVELRCDPISGHTALYWYRQSLGQGLEFLIYFQGNSAPDKSGLPSDRFSAERTGGSVSTLTIQRTQQEDSAVYLCASSGGGNRGTGELFFGEGSRLTVL.

The V and J genes are TRBV30 and TRBJ1-6; a weak D match, TRBD1 (5 bases). Trimming removed 3 bases at V and 3 bases at J, with 9 bases between. This CDR3 is 14 amino acids long. In germline, CDR1 is GTSNPN, CDR2 SVGIG (reference sequence). This CDR3 reads CAWRDSDYNSPLHF. The CDR3 nucleotides read TGTGCCTGGAGAGACAGCGACTATAATTCACCCCTCCACTTT. Full variable domain (remainder filled in from reference TRBV30 and TRBJ1-6): SQTIHQWPATLVQPVGSPLSLECTVEGTSNPNLYWYRQAAGRGLQLLFYSVGIGQISSEVPQNLSASRPQDRQFILSSKKLLLSDSGFYLCAWRDSDYNSPLHFGNGTRLTVT.

The chain links TRBV5-4 to TRBJ2-5; D is perhaps TRBD2 (6 bases). This CDR3 comprises 18 residues. Trimming pared 4 bases from V and 2 bases from J, leaving 24 bases between. Germline lookup yields CDR1 SGHNT and CDR2 YYREEE (reference sequence). CDR3 DNA: TGTGCCAGCAGCCCGGCTGGCCAGGGAGGTATCGGACAAGAGACCCAGTACTTC. The encoded protein is CASSPAGQGGIGQETQYF.

The chain combines TRBV7-2 with TRBJ2-7, with 7 nucleotides matching TRBD1. This CDR3 has 13 residues. Looked up from germline, CDR1 is SGHTA and CDR2 is FQGNSA. The ends lost 3 bases at V and 5 bases at J; junction bases unmatched: 4. CDR3 coding DNA: TGTGCCAGCAGCTTTACAGGGGCCCACGAGCAGTACTTC. Its protein is CASSFTGAHEQYF. Supplemented by reference TRBV7-2 and TRBJ2-7, the full variable domain reads GAGVSQSPSNKVTEKGKDVELRCDPISGHTALYWYRQSLGQGLEFLIYFQGNSAPDKSGLPSDRFSAERTGGSVSTLTIQRTQQEDSAVYLCASSFTGAHEQYFGPGTRLTVT.

The chain uses TRBV14 and TRBJ2-1; no clear D. Trimming left V 3 bases short and J 0 bases short, with 9 bases between. The CDR3 sequence is 15 residues long. CDR1 SGHDN and CDR2 FVKESK come from the germline V gene. The CDR3 reads CASSQLPGSYNEQFF. The CDR3 DNA reads TGTGCCAGCAGCCAGCTTCCGGGCTCCTACAATGAGCAGTTCTTC.

The chain is built from TRBV19 and TRBJ1-2, with TRBD1 identical over 9 bases. This CDR3 spans 15 amino acids. V gave up 4 bases and J gave up 3 bases; unmatched junction bases: 6. The germline gives CDR1 LNHDA, CDR2 SQIVND (reference sequence). CDR3 nucleotides: TGTGCCAGTAGTAACACCGGGACAGGGTACTATGGCTACACCTTC. It is translated as CASSNTGTGYYGYTF. Full variable domain (rest looked up from reference TRBV19 and TRBJ1-2): DGGITQSPKYLFRKEGQNVTLSCEQNLNHDAMYWYRQDPGQGLRLIYYSQIVNDFQKGDIAEGYSVSREKKESFPLTVTSAQKNPTAFYLCASSNTGTGYYGYTFGSGTRLTVV.

The rearrangement links TRBV6-5 to TRBJ1-1; D not certain. The CDR3 runs to 13 residues. V was clipped by 4 bases and J by 3 bases, with 9 bases between them. Germline V gene lookup returns CDR1 MNHEY and CDR2 SVGAGI. This CDR3 is CASSFVSDTEAFF. CDR3 DNA sequence: TGTGCCAGCAGTTTTGTCAGTGACACTGAAGCTTTCTTT.

This chain connects TRBV5-1 to TRBJ2-2; D is possibly TRBD1 (6 bases). V lost 0 bases to trimming and J lost 2 bases, with 11 bases between them. Germline CDR1 reads SGHRS; CDR2 reads YFSETQ. The CDR3 has 16 amino acids. As DNA, the CDR3 is TGCGCCAGCAGCTTGGAAGTACAGGGCAACACCGGGGAGCTGTTTTTT. Amino acid sequence: CASSLEVQGNTGELFF.

Details on this clone: At one end the junction does not follow the germline gene, possibly because of a read error. The chain recombines TRBV28 with TRBJ2-7; maybe TRBD2 (5 bases). Germline V gene lookup returns CDR1 MDHEN and CDR2 SYDVKM. CDR3 length: 11 amino acids. The CDR3 reads CASSKTGSLNF. The DNA for the CDR3 is TGTGCCAGCAGTAAAACGGGGAGTCTGAACTTC.

The chain links TRBV5-6 to TRBJ2-2, with a possible D match to TRBD1 (6 bases). The CDR3 is 13 amino acids. Per the germline V gene, CDR1 is SGHDT and CDR2 is YYEEEE. V lost 7 bases, J lost 4 bases, and 11 bases lay in between. CDR3 nucleotides: TGTGCCAGCGCAGGGGTGAGCACCGGGGAGCTGTTTTTT. Amino acids: CASAGVSTGELFF.

The genes are TRBV19 and TRBJ1-4; no reliable D call. Looked up from germline, CDR1 is LNHDA and CDR2 is SQIVND (reference sequence). CDR3 length: 13 amino acids. V was pared by 4 bases and J by 8 bases, with 11 bases between. The DNA for the CDR3 is TGTGCCAGTAGTACTCAGGCTGGGGAAAAACTGTTTTTT. Translation gives CASSTQAGEKLFF.

The table lists this clone with a count of one. V and J are TRBV19 and TRBJ2-1; TRBD1 matches at 7 bases. In germline, CDR1 is LNHDA, CDR2 SQIVND (reference sequence). There are 14 residues in the CDR3. V was clipped by 4 bases and J by 8 bases; unmatched bases: 8. This chain's CDR3 is CASSTTGTVYEQFF. The DNA for the CDR3 is TGTGCCAGTAGTACCACCGGGACAGTATATGAGCAGTTCTTC.

The rearrangement joins TRBV30 to TRBJ2-7, with 8 bases aligning to TRBD2. The germline CDR1 and CDR2 sequences are GTSNPN and SVGIG (reference sequence). Trimming took 0 bases from V and 2 from J; bases not matched to a gene: 3. The CDR3 contains 14 residues. The CDR3 loop is CAWSVRGGPYEQYF. The CDR3 coding sequence is TGTGCCTGGAGTGTACGGGGGGGACCCTACGAGCAGTACTTC.